These 30 T cell receptor beta chains originate from one sample sequenced in a study of cytomegalovirus exposure and HLA in healthy donors. Primers included in the PCR were 60 Vbeta and 13 Jbeta primers. This table comes from immunoSEQ multiplex PCR, and its TCRdb copy is limited to in-frame clones, with some not included. This table holds roughly 150,000 clones, 81% found once. Sequencing was performed on PBMCs. These receptors were taken from a man aged 50 or older in good health and CMV-seropositive.

The chain recombines TRBV5-1 with TRBJ2-7; TRBD1 aligns across 11 bases. Unmatched junction bases numbered 5, after V lost 4 bases and J lost 2 bases. Looked up from germline, CDR1 is SGHRS and CDR2 is YFSETQ. The length of the CDR3 is 15 residues. The CDR3 DNA is TGCGCCAGCAGCACCGGACAGGGGGCACCCTACGAGCAGTACTTC. Protein: CASSTGQGAPYEQYF.

The chain couples TRBV29-1 to TRBJ2-7; a possible D gene is TRBD2 (6 bases). Germline assignment: CDR1 SQVTM and CDR2 ANQGSEA. Between the trimmed V and J ends, which lost 7 bases and 1 base, there was a span of 14 bases. The CDR3 is 13 residues long. This chain's CDR3 is CSGLSGSSYEQYF. The CDR3 region has the DNA TGCAGCGGCCTTAGCGGATCTTCCTACGAGCAGTACTTC.

This chain connects TRBV28 to TRBJ2-7, with a weak D call TRBD1 (8 bases). Germline CDR1 MDHEN, CDR2 SYDVKM. Trimming cost V 5 bases and J 4 bases, with 18 bases left between them. The CDR3 length is 15 residues. CDR3 bases: TGTGCCAGCAGTGGGGGGGGGACAGGAGATTACGAGCAGTACTTC. It encodes CASSGGGTGDYEQYF.

The chain combines TRBV5-5 with TRBJ2-1; D remains unclear. The CDR3 loop spans 16 amino acids. V was cut by 0 bases and J by 1 base, with 11 bases left in between. From germline, CDR1 is SGHKS and CDR2 YYEKEE (reference sequence). The CDR3 protein is CASSLGLSGSYNEQFF. The CDR3, as DNA: TGTGCCAGCAGCTTGGGACTTAGTGGGTCCTACAATGAGCAGTTCTTC.

J is TRBJ2-5 and V is TRBV6-6; a possible D gene is TRBD1 (5 bases). There are 13 residues in the CDR3. V lost 2 bases, J lost 1 base, and 5 bases lay in between. Germline V CDR1 and CDR2: MNHNY, SVGAGI (reference sequence). The CDR3 is CASSYRGQETQYF. The CDR3 coding sequence is TGTGCCAGCAGTTACAGGGGCCAAGAGACCCAGTACTTC.

This clone was found once. The rearrangement links TRBV5-1 to TRBJ2-7; 7 bases agree with TRBD1. Germline CDR1 SGHRS, CDR2 YFSETQ. V lost 4 bases and J lost 2; bases outside the gene matches: 3. The length of the CDR3 is 13 residues. The CDR3 reads CASSRGQAYEQYF. Here the CDR3 DNA reads TGCGCCAGCAGCAGAGGACAGGCCTACGAGCAGTACTTC.

The chain employs TRBV7-9 and TRBJ1-2; 7 bases match TRBD1. From germline, CDR1 is SEHNR and CDR2 FQNEAQ (reference sequence). This CDR3 has 14 residues. The V and J ends lost 5 bases and 6 bases, in that order; junction bases with no gene match: 9. As DNA, the CDR3 is TGTGCCAGCAGCCGCGATACAGGGGTCCATGGCTACACCTTC. Amino acid sequence: CASSRDTGVHGYTF. The full variable domain, rest sourced from reference TRBV7-9 and TRBJ1-2, is DTGVSQNPRHKITKRGQNVTFRCDPISEHNRLYWYRQTLGQGPEFLTYFQNEAQLEKSRLLSDRFSAERPKGSFSTLEIQRTEQGDSAMYLCASSRDTGVHGYTFGSGTRLTVV.

This chain uses TRBV28 with TRBJ1-1, with D possibly matching TRBD1 (6 bases). V gave up 1 base and J gave up 2 bases, with 11 bases separating them. The germline gives CDR1 MDHEN, CDR2 SYDVKM. The CDR3 consists of 15 residues. The CDR3 bases are TGTGCCAGCAGTTTATACAGGGCATTTAACACTGAAGCTTTCTTT. Encoded protein: CASSLYRAFNTEAFF.

V is TRBV9 and J is TRBJ2-2, with TRBD2 matching over 16 bases. Germline values: CDR1 SGDLS, CDR2 YYNGEE. The trim removed 5 bases at V and 5 bases at J, leaving 6 bases unmatched. This CDR3 is 17 amino acids long. CDR3 protein: CASRAGLAGGPTGELFF. Here the CDR3 DNA reads TGTGCCAGCAGAGCGGGACTAGCGGGAGGGCCAACCGGGGAGCTGTTTTTT.

The chain recombines TRBV5-4 with TRBJ2-7; 11 bases line up with TRBD1. The V gene end was trimmed by 5 bases and the J gene end by 5 bases; junction bases not matched to a gene: 6. This CDR3 comprises 14 residues. The germline gives CDR1 SGHNT, CDR2 YYREEE (reference sequence). The CDR3 bases are TGTGCCAGCAGGGTGGGGACAGGGGGAAACGAGCAGTACTTC. Its protein is CASRVGTGGNEQYF.

V and J are TRBV10-3 and TRBJ2-3, with D tentatively TRBD2 (6 bases). CDR1 and CDR2 (germline): ENHRY, SYGVKD. CDR3 length: 15 residues. Trimming left V 9 bases short and J 4 bases short, with 20 bases between. CDR3: CAMGSASESPDTQYF. The CDR3 DNA reads as TGTGCCATGGGTTCCGCTAGCGAAAGTCCAGATACGCAGTATTTT.

The genes are TRBV7-3 and TRBJ1-1, with 8 bases fitting TRBD1. The junction had 4 bases not matched to a gene; V was cut back by 5 bases and J by 5 bases. Germline V gives CDR1 SGHTA, CDR2 FQGTGA. The CDR3 spans 13 residues. This CDR3 is CASSDRGGTEAFF. DNA for the CDR3: TGTGCCAGCAGCGACAGGGGTGGAACTGAAGCTTTCTTT.

This clone has only one observation. The rearrangement links TRBV15 to TRBJ1-2; D is possibly TRBD1 (6 bases). The CDR3 has 14 amino acids. V dropped 3 bases and J dropped 6 bases, with 14 bases sitting between them. The germline CDR1 and CDR2 sequences are LNHNV and YYDKDF (reference sequence). DNA of the CDR3: TGTGCCACCAGCAGCCACAGGGTAACGCATGGCTACACCTTC. The encoded protein is CATSSHRVTHGYTF.

Only a few counts were recorded for this clone. V is TRBV2 and J is TRBJ2-7; 7 bases are a match to TRBD1. CDR3 length: 16 amino acids. The germline gives CDR1 SNHLY, CDR2 FYNNEI. V trimming: 6 bases; J trimming: 2 bases; junction bases outside the gene matches: 13. The CDR3 here is CASRRQGGGYTYEQYF. DNA for the CDR3: TGTGCCAGCAGACGACAGGGCGGAGGTTACACCTACGAGCAGTACTTC.

The CDR3 loop is CSVESGMNTEAFF. CDR3 nucleotides: TGCAGCGTTGAGTCCGGGATGAACACTGAAGCTTTCTTT. The gene calls are TRBV29-1 and TRBJ1-1; no firm D call. Germline CDR1 SQVTM, CDR2 ANQGSEA. V lost 3 bases and J lost 0, with 8 bases in between. This CDR3 region has 13 residues.

The genes are TRBV4-3 and TRBJ1-1; TRBD1 aligns across 7 bases. CDR1 is LGHNA, CDR2 YSLEER, per germline. The CDR3 has 15 residues. After removal of 0 bases from V and 5 bases from J, the junction contained 6 bases not matched to a gene. In DNA form, the CDR3 reads TGCGCCAGCAGCCAAGACTACTCGACAGGGACTGAAGCTTTCTTT. Translating it yields CASSQDYSTGTEAFF.

This clone was detected a few times. This chain uses TRBV9 with TRBJ2-5, with TRBD2 matching over 7 bases. V was clipped by 0 bases and J by 5 bases; unmatched bases: 10. The germline V gene has CDR1 SGDLS and CDR2 YYNGEE. This CDR3 spans 16 amino acids. The CDR3 nucleotides are TGTGCCAGCAGCGTAGAGCGGGGCCTAGCCGGGGAGACCCAGTACTTC. The encoded protein is CASSVERGLAGETQYF.

The chain links TRBV30 to TRBJ1-2, with 8 bases aligning to TRBD1. CDR1 is GTSNPN and CDR2 is SVGIG in the germline V gene (reference sequence). This CDR3 has 12 residues. V lost 3 bases to trimming and J lost 4 bases; unmatched junction nucleotides: 1. The CDR3, as DNA: TGTGCCTGGAGGGACAGGGCCTATGGCTACACCTTC. Protein: CAWRDRAYGYTF.

This chain connects TRBV2 to TRBJ1-1, with D unclear. This CDR3 comprises 11 residues. The germline CDR1 and CDR2 sequences are SNHLY and FYNNEI. With 6 bases removed from V and 5 bases from J, the gap between germline ends came to 7 bases. As DNA, the CDR3 is TGTGCCAGCAGCGCGGGGACTGAAGCTTTCTTT. It yields the protein CASSAGTEAFF.

As for this clone: Its ends do not fully match the called genes, so a read error is possible. This sequence joins TRBV7-3 and TRBJ2-1; D may be TRBD1 (6 bases). Germline CDR1 and CDR2: SGHTA and FQGTGA. This CDR3 is built from 14 residues. In DNA, the CDR3 is TGTGCCAGCAGCTCGGGACACGGTTACAAGGAGCAGTTCTTC. Its protein product is CASSSGHGYKEQFF.

The rearrangement uses TRBV10-1 and TRBJ1-1; D call uncertain. CDR3 size: 13 residues. Germline-derived CDR1 and CDR2 are WNHNN and SYGVQD (reference sequence). Between the trimmed V and J ends, which lost 2 bases and 3 bases, there was a span of 7 bases. Here the CDR3 DNA reads TGCGCCAGCAGTGAGGGAGAGTACACTGAAGCTTTCTTT. Translation gives CASSEGEYTEAFF.

V is TRBV28 and J is TRBJ1-2, with TRBD1 identical over 9 bases. Per germline, CDR1 MDHEN and CDR2 SYDVKM. V gave up 5 bases and J gave up 7 bases; unmatched junction bases: 17. The CDR3 has 17 amino acids. The CDR3 sequence is CASSPQPGDRAWSGYTF. In DNA, the CDR3 is TGTGCCAGCAGTCCTCAACCCGGGGACAGGGCGTGGAGTGGCTACACCTTC.

The J gene is TRBJ2-3, the V gene TRBV18; D possibly corresponds to TRBD2 (6 bases). V lost 2 bases and J 2 bases, leaving 14 bases between the germline ends. Germline CDR1 reads KGHSH; CDR2 reads LQKENI. CDR3 length equals 16 residues. For the CDR3, the DNA is TGTGCCAGCTCACCAAGCGCGGGGTGGAACACAGATACGCAGTATTTT. Its translation: CASSPSAGWNTDTQYF.

This chain joins TRBV4-2 and TRBJ1-1; D is possibly TRBD1 (5 bases). Germline CDR1 reads LGHNA; CDR2 reads YNFKEQ. V lost 3 bases to trimming and J lost 1 base, with 12 bases between them. This CDR3 spans 15 amino acids. The CDR3, as DNA: TGTGCCAGCAGCCAGGACGGACAACAGAACACTGAAGCTTTCTTT. This translates into CASSQDGQQNTEAFF.

The gene calls are TRBV5-1 and TRBJ2-7; D unclear. The ends were cut back, 4 bases at V and 0 bases at J, with 17 bases in the middle. Germline V lookup: CDR1 SGHRS, CDR2 YFSETQ. The CDR3 totals 16 residues. The CDR3 region is CASSQSGGSTSYEQYF. CDR3 nucleotide sequence: TGCGCCAGCAGCCAGTCGGGTGGCAGCACCTCCTACGAGCAGTACTTC.

The V gene is TRBV6-5, the J gene TRBJ2-4, with TRBD2 matching over 8 bases. Per the germline V gene, CDR1 is MNHEY and CDR2 is SVGAGI. With 4 bases clipped from V and 2 bases from J, the junction kept 4 bases outside the gene matches. The length of the CDR3 is 15 residues. CDR3 residues: CASSFGGATKNIQYF. As DNA, the CDR3 is TGTGCCAGCAGTTTCGGGGGGGCGACCAAAAACATTCAGTACTTC.

The V gene is TRBV2, the J gene TRBJ2-1; 8 bases map to TRBD2. Germline lookup yields CDR1 SNHLY and CDR2 FYNNEI. The CDR3 runs to 15 residues. Losses at the gene ends were 4 bases for V and 9 bases for J; bases not matched to a gene: 11. CDR3 bases: TGTGCCAGCAGTGCCGGGAGGGCTTCGGTGGCTGAGCAGTTCTTC. Protein product: CASSAGRASVAEQFF.

The chain combines TRBV4-2 with TRBJ1-5; D gene uncertain. Germline assignment: CDR1 LGHNA and CDR2 YNFKEQ. Trimming cost V 0 bases and J 3 bases, with 12 bases left between them. This CDR3 region has 16 residues. CDR3 residues: CASSQDTARFNQPQHF. The CDR3, as DNA: TGTGCCAGCAGCCAAGATACGGCGAGGTTCAATCAGCCCCAGCATTTT.

The V call is TRBV9, the J call TRBJ2-3, with TRBD1 as a possible D gene (5 bases). Between the trimmed V and J ends, which lost 4 bases and 4 bases, there was a span of 13 bases. Germline CDR1 reads SGDLS; CDR2 reads YYNGEE. The CDR3 contains 14 residues. CDR3 protein: CASSPTLGADTQYF. CDR3 sequence (DNA): TGTGCCAGCAGCCCTACCTTAGGGGCAGATACGCAGTATTTT.

This chain links TRBV5-1 with TRBJ1-2; possible D gene TRBD1, 5 bases. The CDR3 runs to 14 residues. Germline-derived CDR1 and CDR2 are SGHRS and YFSETQ. Trimming removed 4 bases at V and 7 bases at J, with 17 bases between. The CDR3 nucleotides are TGCGCCAGCAGCCCGCTCCAGGGTGAGGCTGGCTACACCTTC. Translating gives CASSPLQGEAGYTF.